The rows below give T cell receptor beta chains drawn from one sample of a study of T cells in Graves' hyperthyroidism and ophthalmopathy. MiXCR, applied by TCRdb to the multiplex PCR reads, yields one record per CDR3 protein. Of fewer than 750,000 distinct CDR3 sequences in the sample, under 60% were seen once. Sequenced material: peripheral blood or thyroid tissue (not recorded which). These receptors all come from a woman under 30 with Graves' hyperthyroidism. Both conserved end residues are part of each CDR3. Each record gives: V gene, J gene, clone size, D gene, CDR3 DNA, CDR3 protein. The D gene is left open where the match is weak. Rows may omit the clone size; those that give it use once, few, many or a size class.

>TRBV29-1|TRBJ2-7|-|-
TGCAGCGTTTACCGGGACACCTCCTACGAGCAGTACTTC
CSVYRDTSYEQYF
>TRBV5-5|TRBJ2-3|many|-
TGTGCCAGCAGCTTGGGAGCGAGCACAGATACGCAGTATTTT
CASSLGASTDTQYF
>TRBV5-1|TRBJ2-7|-|TRBD2
TGCGCCAGCAGCTCGTCACTAGCGGGAGCAGGGGAGCAGTACTTC
CASSSSLAGAGEQYF
>TRBV12-3/TRBV12-4|TRBJ2-5|-|TRBD1
TGTGCCAGCATCCCCGGGACAGGGGGCGGGGAGACCCAGTACTTC
CASIPGTGGGETQYF
>TRBV29-1|TRBJ1-2|-|-
TGCAGCGTTGAACCACAGGGCAGGGGAGGCTACACCTTC
CSVEPQGRGGYTF
>TRBV20-1|TRBJ1-4|-|-
TGCAGTGCTAGCCCAGGGGCCCCCGTAGAACTGTTTTTT
CSASPGAPVELFF
>TRBV12-3/TRBV12-4|TRBJ2-2|-|-
TGTGCCAGCAGTTTCGGCGGGACATACACCGGGGAGCTGTTTTTT
CASSFGGTYTGELFF
>TRBV7-9|TRBJ2-7|many|TRBD1
TGTGCCAGCAGGTCGGGACAGGACTCCTACGAGCAGTACTTC
CASRSGQDSYEQYF
>TRBV7-3|TRBJ2-2|many|-
TGTGCCAGCAGCTCGACCCCAGGTTCCAACACCGGGGAGCTGTTTTTT
CASSSTPGSNTGELFF
>TRBV7-9|TRBJ1-2|many|TRBD1
TGTGCCAGCAGCTGGGGACAGAGTAACTATGGCTACACCTTC
CASSWGQSNYGYTF
>TRBV2|TRBJ2-7|many|TRBD2
TGTGCCAACCCCCGGACTAGCGGGAGGACCGGTATCTCCTACGAGCAGTACTTC
CANPRTSGRTGISYEQYF
>TRBV4-1|TRBJ2-7|many|-
TGCGCCAGCAGCCAAGATACCCAGGGACTCTACGAGCAGTACTTC
CASSQDTQGLYEQYF
>TRBV13|TRBJ2-2|-|TRBD2
TGCGCCAGCAGCCAGGCGGGAGGTCTCACCGGGGAGCTGTTTTTT
CASSQAGGLTGELFF
>TRBV7-9|TRBJ1-6|-|-
TGTGCCAGCAGCTTGGCCTCAGGGAGCTCCTATAATTCACCCCTCCACTTT
CASSLASGSSYNSPLHF
>TRBV6-5|TRBJ1-2|-|-
TGTGCCAGCAGGAGCCGTGGAAACACCTTC
CASRSRGNTF
>TRBV29-1|TRBJ1-1|many|-
TGCAGCGTTGTTGCAGGGACGAACACTGAAGCTTTCTTT
CSVVAGTNTEAFF
>TRBV2|TRBJ2-7|many|-
TGTGCCAGCAGGGGGGGCCAGTCCTACGAGCAGTACTTC
CASRGGQSYEQYF
>TRBV12-3/TRBV12-4|TRBJ1-4|many|-
TGTGCCAGCAGTTGGGGGCAGGATGAAAAACTGTTTTTT
CASSWGQDEKLFF
>TRBV7-2|TRBJ2-2|-|TRBD1
TGTGCCAGCAGCCCGGACAGGGCAGGATCGAACACCGGGGAGCTGTTTTTT
CASSPDRAGSNTGELFF
>TRBV20-1|TRBJ1-4|many|-
TGCAGTGCTAGAGGTTCGGGAACTAATGAAAAACTGTTTTTT
CSARGSGTNEKLFF
>TRBV24-1|TRBJ1-6|-|-
TGTGCCACCAGTGATGCGGGCAGGATCTCCTATAATTCACCCCTCCACTTT
CATSDAGRISYNSPLHF
>TRBV29-1|TRBJ2-3|few|-
TGCAGCGTTGGGGAACTAGCCAGCACAGATACGCAGTATTTT
CSVGELASTDTQYF
>TRBV7-3|TRBJ2-6|-|-
TGTGCCAGCAGCTTTACGACTCCAGGGGCCGGGGCCAACGTCCTGACTTTC
CASSFTTPGAGANVLTF
>TRBV5-1|TRBJ1-2|-|TRBD1
TGTGCCAGCAGCCCGGGACAGGGTTGGGTTCGAGGCTACACCTTC
CASSPGQGWVRGYTF
>TRBV24-1|TRBJ1-1|-|-
TGTGCCACCAGTGATCAGGGTAACACTGAAGCTTTCTTT
CATSDQGNTEAFF
>TRBV7-6|TRBJ2-3|few|-
TGTGCCAGCAGCTCCGGACCGAGGACAGATACGCAGTATTTT
CASSSGPRTDTQYF
>TRBV3-1|TRBJ2-7|many|TRBD2
TGTGCCAGCAGCCACACTAGCGGGAGTGTCTACGAGCAGTACTTC
CASSHTSGSVYEQYF